Presented here are 27 T cell receptor beta chains from one specimen sequenced in a study of Graves' ophthalmopathy and Graves' hyperthyroidism. Amplified material comprised TCR beta CDR3 regions derived from RNA transcripts. First-round RT-PCR relied on HTBI primers, and a second-round multiplex PCR came next. TCRdb called the multiplex PCR reads again in MiXCR, with one record for every CDR3 protein. The table lists over a million distinct CDR3 sequences, roughly two fifths of them singletons. The sample consisted of peripheral blood or thyroid tissue (not recorded which). These receptors all come from an adult man with Graves' hyperthyroidism.

On this clonotype itself: A read error may explain this, as a much larger clone is one base away. The V gene is TRBV10-3, the J gene TRBJ1-1; D is undetermined. Trimming left V 3 bases short and J 0 bases short, with 8 bases between. The germline CDR1 and CDR2 sequences are ENHRY and SYGVKD. The CDR3 runs to 14 residues. CDR3 nucleotides: TGTGCCATCAGTGAACGGTTAATGAACACTGAAGCTTTCTTT. Protein product: CAISERLMNTEAFF.

This clonotype has ten or more counts. This chain uses TRBV5-1 with TRBJ1-3, with a weak D call TRBD1 (5 bases). V was shortened by 3 bases and J by 0 bases, with 13 bases between the two germline ends. CDR3 length equals 16 residues. Per germline, CDR1 SGHRS and CDR2 YFSETQ. CDR3 in amino acids: CASSWTGTVSGNTIYF. CDR3 DNA: TGCGCCAGCAGCTGGACCGGGACCGTCTCTGGAAACACCATATATTTT.

This clonotype has a count of ten or more. This chain connects TRBV24-1 to TRBJ1-2; D unresolved. V was trimmed by 5 bases and J by 3 bases, leaving 15 bases between them. The CDR3 is made up of 15 amino acids. Germline loops: CDR1 KGHDR, CDR2 SFDVKD. This CDR3 reads CATSGAEPGHYGYTF. CDR3 nucleotide sequence: TGTGCCACCAGTGGCGCCGAACCGGGCCACTATGGCTACACCTTC.

In its sample, this clonotype was seen once. V gene TRBV7-2 combines with J gene TRBJ2-3, with D hard to call. The V gene's germline CDR1 is SGHTA and CDR2 FQGNSA. The CDR3 sequence is 15 residues long. The V and J ends lost 3 bases and 6 bases respectively, with 16 bases between them. CDR3 in amino acids: CASSFEAPQQDTQYF. The CDR3 DNA follows: TGTGCCAGCAGCTTCGAGGCGCCCCAACAGGATACGCAGTATTTT.

J is TRBJ2-2 and V is TRBV29-1, with 7 bases fitting TRBD2. The CDR3 consists of 13 residues. CDR1 and CDR2 from the germline V gene are SQVTM and ANQGSEA. V lost 5 bases, J lost 11 bases, and 11 bases stayed unmatched. In DNA, the CDR3 is TGCAGCGTTCGAGGCGGGAGTAAGGACGAGCTGTTTTTT. It is translated as CSVRGGSKDELFF.

Many counts were recorded for this clonotype. The chain is built from TRBV19 and TRBJ1-2; TRBD1 agrees at 7 bases. CDR1 is LNHDA and CDR2 is SQIVND in the germline V gene (reference sequence). The CDR3 covers 17 residues. Trimming at V came to 5 bases and at J to 1 base, leaving 13 bases not matched to a gene. CDR3 residues: CASSLNSRQGGNYGYTF. The CDR3 nucleotides read TGTGCCAGTAGTTTAAATTCCCGACAGGGAGGTAACTATGGCTACACCTTC. Based on the CDR3 plus reference TRBV19 and TRBJ1-2, the full variable domain is DGGITQSPKYLFRKEGQNVTLSCEQNLNHDAMYWYRQDPGQGLRLIYYSQIVNDFQKGDIAEGYSVSREKKESFPLTVTSAQKNPTAFYLCASSLNSRQGGNYGYTFGSGTRLTVV.

The sample holds many counts of this clonotype. The V call is TRBV19, the J call TRBJ1-2, with D maybe TRBD1 (6 bases). The germline CDR1 and CDR2 sequences are LNHDA and SQIVND (reference sequence). The CDR3 runs 14 residues. The ends were cut back, 7 bases at V and 3 bases at J, with 15 bases in the middle. CDR3 loop: CASKKRDIDYGYTF. The CDR3 region has the DNA TGTGCCAGTAAGAAACGGGACATCGACTATGGCTACACCTTC.

V usage is TRBV20-1 and J usage is TRBJ2-1, with D perhaps TRBD1 (6 bases). V was pared by 2 bases and J by 5 bases, with 13 bases between. CDR1 DFQATT and CDR2 SNEGSKA come from the germline V gene (reference sequence). CDR3 length: 14 residues. CDR3 residues: CSARQQGWNNEQFF. The DNA for the CDR3 is TGCAGTGCTAGACAGCAGGGGTGGAACAATGAGCAGTTCTTC.

This clonotype was seen a handful of times. The germline gene is not matched at one end of the junction; a read error may be the cause. The chain carries TRBV4-1 and TRBJ2-3; tentatively, D is TRBD2 (5 bases). CDR1 and CDR2 from the germline V gene are MGHRA and YSYEKL. CDR3 length: 17 residues. The CDR3 bases are TGTGCCAGCACCCGACCGGAACTAGGGAGAAGCACAGATACGCAGTATTTT. Translation gives CASTRPELGRSTDTQYF.

In this sample, this clonotype turned up many times. The chain has TRBV7-8 and TRBJ2-7, with 8 bases aligning to TRBD2. V shed 5 bases, J shed 2 bases, and the junction held 8 bases outside the gene matches. The CDR3 runs 15 residues. Germline CDR1 and CDR2: SGHVS and FQNEAQ. CDR3 amino acids: CASSVSGRGTYEQYF. CDR3 coding DNA: TGTGCCAGCAGCGTGAGCGGGAGAGGGACCTACGAGCAGTACTTC.

The V and J genes are TRBV7-2 and TRBJ2-7, with D unclear. V was clipped by 5 bases and J by 5 bases, with 22 bases between them. This CDR3 has 16 amino acids. CDR1 is SGHTA, CDR2 FQGNSA, per germline. CDR3 sequence: CASSPRASKGMHEQYF. The CDR3 nucleotides are TGTGCCAGCAGCCCAAGAGCCAGCAAAGGGATGCACGAGCAGTACTTC.

This chain links TRBV7-9 with TRBJ1-5, with TRBD1 as a possible D gene (5 bases). This CDR3 has 14 amino acids. V was shortened by 7 bases and J by 4 bases, with 14 bases between the two germline ends. The germline gives CDR1 SEHNR, CDR2 FQNEAQ (reference sequence). CDR3 nucleotide sequence: TGTGCCAGCACCAACGGGGGGGGGAATCAGCCCCAGCATTTT. The encoded protein is CASTNGGGNQPQHF. Combining the CDR3 with reference TRBV7-9 and TRBJ1-5 gives the whole variable domain DTGVSQNPRHKITKRGQNVTFRCDPISEHNRLYWYRQTLGQGPEFLTYFQNEAQLEKSRLLSDRFSAERPKGSFSTLEIQRTEQGDSAMYLCASTNGGGNQPQHFGDGTRLSIL.

This clonotype came up once. The chain combines TRBV11-1 with TRBJ2-5; 13 bases fit TRBD2. Germline V gives CDR1 SGHAT, CDR2 FQDESV (reference sequence). The junction had 9 bases not matched to a gene; V was cut back by 8 bases and J by 6 bases. The CDR3 consists of 15 residues. The CDR3 region is CASVEAGLAGQTQYF. As DNA, the CDR3 is TGTGCCAGCGTTGAAGCGGGACTAGCGGGACAGACCCAGTACTTC.

This clonotype was found a few times. The J gene is TRBJ2-3, the V gene TRBV19; 10 bases fit TRBD2. The CDR3 length is 13 residues. J gave up 6 bases and V 5 bases, and 2 bases lay outside the gene matches. The germline V gene encodes CDR1 LNHDA and CDR2 SQIVND (reference sequence). As DNA, the CDR3 is TGTGCCAGTAGTCAGCGGGAGGGCGATACGCAGTATTTT. It specifies CASSQREGDTQYF.

This clonotype was observed many times. This chain uses TRBV7-8 with TRBJ1-3; no reliable D call. This CDR3 spans 15 amino acids. Trimming cost V 1 base and J 0 bases, with 7 bases left between them. CDR1 and CDR2 (germline): SGHVS, FQNEAQ. The CDR3 is CASSLVESSGNTIYF. The CDR3 DNA is TGTGCCAGCAGCTTAGTCGAAAGCTCTGGAAACACCATATATTTT.

This clonotype was counted many times. V is TRBV5-1 and J is TRBJ1-4, with 8 bases matching TRBD1. The CDR3 sequence is 15 residues long. The ends lost 0 bases at V and 6 bases at J; junction bases unmatched: 4. Germline V lookup: CDR1 SGHRS, CDR2 YFSETQ. The CDR3 sequence: CASSLDGTGHEKLFF. DNA of the CDR3: TGCGCCAGCAGCTTGGATGGGACAGGACATGAAAAACTGTTTTTT. The complete variable domain, with remaining parts taken from reference TRBV5-1 and TRBJ1-4, reads KAGVTQTPRYLIKTRGQQVTLSCSPISGHRSVSWYQQTPGQGLQFLFEYFSETQRNKGNFPGRFSGRQFSNSRSEMNVSTLELGDSALYLCASSLDGTGHEKLFFGSGTQLSVL.

The count of this clonotype is one. V usage is TRBV10-3 and J usage is TRBJ2-7; D tentatively fits TRBD1 or TRBD2 (5 bases each). Germline-derived CDR1 and CDR2 are ENHRY and SYGVKD. The germline V and J ends were trimmed by 6 bases and 3 bases, with 18 bases remaining between them. The CDR3 contains 15 residues. The CDR3 region has the DNA TGTGCCATCAGCTACACCGAGGCAGGGAGCTACGAGCAGTACTTC. Protein product: CAISYTEAGSYEQYF.

The chain joins TRBV30 to TRBJ1-5, with 8 bases fitting TRBD1. With 6 bases clipped from V and 5 bases from J, the junction kept 9 bases outside the gene matches. This CDR3 comprises 14 residues. The germline CDR1 and CDR2 sequences are GTSNPN and SVGIG (reference sequence). CDR3 protein: CACQGTGDYQPQHF. For the CDR3, the DNA is TGTGCCTGTCAGGGGACAGGAGACTATCAGCCCCAGCATTTT.

This clonotype has just a few counts. This chain connects TRBV5-1 to TRBJ1-2; D might be TRBD1 (6 bases). Germline V gene lookup returns CDR1 SGHRS and CDR2 YFSETQ. The CDR3 length is 13 residues. Between the trimmed V and J ends, which lost 4 bases and 2 bases, there was a span of 9 bases. The CDR3 spells CASSTGQNYGYTF. In DNA form, the CDR3 reads TGCGCCAGCAGCACCGGACAGAACTATGGCTACACCTTC.

In this sample, this clonotype turned up many times. The chain recombines TRBV5-1 with TRBJ2-7, with D possibly TRBD2 on 7 matching bases. Germline CDR1 SGHRS, CDR2 YFSETQ. This CDR3 is 13 amino acids long. Trimming removed 4 bases at V and 6 bases at J, with 14 bases between. The CDR3 is CASSPGGSGEQYF. The CDR3 DNA is TGCGCCAGCAGCCCGGGGGGCTCAGGCGAGCAGTACTTC.

In its sample, this clonotype was seen many times. This sequence joins TRBV9 and TRBJ1-2, with D possibly matching TRBD1 (5 bases). The CDR3 extends over 13 amino acids. V lost 0 bases and J lost 8, with 11 bases in between. Germline values: CDR1 SGDLS, CDR2 YYNGEE. The CDR3 nucleotides read TGTGCCAGCAGCGTAGTGGACAAGGGCGGCTACACCTTC. It specifies CASSVVDKGGYTF.

This chain links TRBV9 with TRBJ2-7; TRBD1 aligns across 10 bases. The CDR3 spans 15 residues. V lost 7 bases and J lost 5; bases outside the gene matches: 12. In germline, CDR1 is SGDLS, CDR2 YYNGEE. For the CDR3, the DNA is TGTGCCAGCTCCCCGGGGGGACAGGGGTTCCACGAGCAGTACTTC. It codes for CASSPGGQGFHEQYF. The complete variable domain, with remaining parts taken from reference TRBV9 and TRBJ2-7, reads DSGVTQTPKHLITATGQRVTLRCSPRSGDLSVYWYQQSLDQGLQFLIQYYNGEERAKGNILERFSAQQFPDLHSELNLSSLELGDSALYFCASSPGGQGFHEQYFGPGTRLTVT.

The CDR3 sequence is CASSLTGDGKLFF. CDR3 nucleotides: TGTGCCAGCAGCTTGACAGGGGATGGAAAACTGTTTTTT. The chain combines TRBV7-2 with TRBJ1-4; TRBD1 agrees at 8 bases. Germline V gene sequence: CDR1 SGHTA, CDR2 FQGNSA. Losses at the gene ends were 3 bases for V and 10 bases for J; bases not matched to a gene: 4. This CDR3 is built from 13 residues.

This clonotype was counted only a few times. The CDR3 DNA is TGTGCCAGCAGAGAACTGGGGGAGCTGTTTTTT. Translating it yields CASRELGELFF. The rearrangement uses TRBV6-5 and TRBJ2-2; D gene unclear. The CDR3 runs 11 residues. The V and J ends lost 6 bases and 8 bases respectively, with 7 bases between them. Germline lookup yields CDR1 MNHEY and CDR2 SVGAGI.

CDR3 residues: CASRPKTTETQYF. CDR3 DNA: TGTGCCAGCAGGCCGAAGACCACGGAGACCCAGTACTTC. The chain carries TRBV12-3 or TRBV12-4 and TRBJ2-5, with no clear D. The CDR3 has 13 residues. Trimming removed 6 bases at V and 5 bases at J, with 13 bases between.

This clonotype has a count of ten or more. The chain recombines TRBV6-5 with TRBJ1-2; 10 nucleotides match TRBD1. V gave up 7 bases and J gave up 4 bases; unmatched junction bases: 15. The CDR3 is 17 residues long. Germline V lookup: CDR1 MNHEY, CDR2 SVGAGI. The CDR3 DNA is TGTGCCAGCATCCCAGGGACAGGGGCCCCTGGGGTCTATGGCTACACCTTC. Amino acid sequence: CASIPGTGAPGVYGYTF.

On this clonotype itself: Since a much larger clone is just one base distant, this may be a read error. The gene calls are TRBV5-4 and TRBJ2-5; 8 nucleotides match TRBD2. The junction had 8 bases not matched to a gene; V was cut back by 5 bases and J by 5 bases. The germline V gene has CDR1 SGHNT and CDR2 YYREEE (reference sequence). This CDR3 has 14 residues. CDR3 sequence: CASRPGASGETQYF. The CDR3 bases are TGTGCCAGCAGGCCCGGGGCTAGCGGGGAGACCCAGTACTTC.